The entry that follows covers one T cell receptor beta chain sequence. The CDR3 has 12 amino acids. V was clipped by 4 bases and J by 8 bases, with 10 bases between them. Germline CDR1 SGHTA, CDR2 FQGNSA. UMIs and a universal primer site were added when TCR cDNA was made by 5'RACE template switching. Each CDR3 protein is one row after TCRdb ran MiXCR on the 5' RACE reads. The sample holds some 340,000 distinct CDR3 sequences, about 11% seen once. The sample comes from a study of T cells after yellow fever vaccination. Study-level background: Low-cell-number fractions were prepared with SMART-Seq v4 Ultra Low Input.

This TCR was sampled from a man younger than 30 who received the YFV17D yellow fever vaccine. This sequence joins TRBV7-2 and TRBJ2-3; D is unresolved. The source material was CD4+ T cells sorted from PBMCs, sampled 45 days after the yellow fever booster vaccination. The CDR3 coding sequence is TGTGCCAGCAGCTCTTTCTTAGCTACGCAGTATTTT. Translated, it gives CASSSFLATQYF.